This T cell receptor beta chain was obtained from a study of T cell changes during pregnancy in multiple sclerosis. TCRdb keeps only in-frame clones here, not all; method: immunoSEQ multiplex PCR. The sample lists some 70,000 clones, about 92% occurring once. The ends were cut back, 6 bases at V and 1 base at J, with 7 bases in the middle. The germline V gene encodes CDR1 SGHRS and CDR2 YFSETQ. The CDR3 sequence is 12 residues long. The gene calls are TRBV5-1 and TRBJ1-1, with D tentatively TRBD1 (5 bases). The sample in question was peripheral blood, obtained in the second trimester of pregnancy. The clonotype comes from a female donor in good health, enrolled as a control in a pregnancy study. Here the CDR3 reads CASNGGNTEAFF. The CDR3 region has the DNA TGCGCCAGCAACGGGGGGAACACTGAAGCTTTCTTT.